Listed below are T cell receptor beta chains from one sample, sequenced in a study of beta chain features in type 1 diabetes. Sequencing was performed with immunoSEQ multiplex PCR; in TCRdb, only in-frame clones are kept and a portion is missing. Here the sample spans around 360,000 clones, approximately 12% being singletons. The sequenced sample was naive CD4+ T cells from blood. The receptors were gathered from a woman in her late teens or twenties with type 1 diabetes. Each CDR3 is given with its conserved first and last residue. A D gene is named only where the DNA matches it firmly. Clone size is shown for a subset of rows, as once, few, many or a class of expanded clone.

clone size: few
D gene: TRBD1
J gene: TRBJ2-7
V gene: TRBV5-6
CDR3 DNA: TGTGCCAGCAGCTCGCCAAACGGACAGGGATCCCCCTACGAGCAGTACTTC
CDR3 protein: CASSSPNGQGSPYEQYF

clone size: few
D gene: .
J gene: TRBJ2-4
V gene: TRBV5-1
CDR3 DNA: TGCGCCAGCAGCGAGGGACTTGAGGGAAACATTCAGTACTTC
CDR3 protein: CASSEGLEGNIQYF

clone size: .
D gene: .
J gene: TRBJ2-3
V gene: TRBV7-2
CDR3 DNA: TGTGCCAGCAGCTTAGTCGGTGCAGATACGCAGTATTTT
CDR3 protein: CASSLVGADTQYF

clone size: .
D gene: .
J gene: TRBJ2-1
V gene: TRBV27
CDR3 DNA: TGTGCCAGCAGTTTATCGGGACATTCGCCAAGGGATGAGCAGTTCTTC
CDR3 protein: CASSLSGHSPRDEQFF

clone size: .
D gene: TRBD2
J gene: TRBJ2-1
V gene: TRBV5-1
CDR3 DNA: TGCGCCAGCAGCTGGACTAGCGGGGGGCCCGGAGTGAATGAGCAGTTCTTC
CDR3 protein: CASSWTSGGPGVNEQFF

clone size: few
D gene: .
J gene: TRBJ2-1
V gene: TRBV9
CDR3 DNA: TGTGCCAGCAGCGGAGAGGTAACAGGGTCGTATGGCAATGAGCAGTTCTTC
CDR3 protein: CASSGEVTGSYGNEQFF

clone size: .
D gene: .
J gene: TRBJ1-6
V gene: TRBV9
CDR3 DNA: TGTGCCAGCAGCGTAGAGTCGAGCGGGAATTCACCCCTCCACTTT
CDR3 protein: CASSVESSGNSPLHF

clone size: few
D gene: TRBD1
J gene: TRBJ2-7
V gene: TRBV6-5
CDR3 DNA: TGTGCCAGCCGAACCCCGGGACAGGGGTACGAGCAGTACTTC
CDR3 protein: CASRTPGQGYEQYF

clone size: .
D gene: TRBD1
J gene: TRBJ2-7
V gene: TRBV14
CDR3 DNA: TGTGCCAGCAGCCATACCGGGACAGGGGGCCAGTACTTC
CDR3 protein: CASSHTGTGGQYF

clone size: .
D gene: .
J gene: TRBJ2-5
V gene: TRBV4-3
CDR3 DNA: TGCGCCAGCAGCCTCAGGTGCCGTGACTTC
CDR3 protein: CASSLRCRDF

clone size: .
D gene: TRBD2
J gene: TRBJ2-7
V gene: TRBV7-2
CDR3 DNA: TGTGCCAGCAGCTCGACTAGCGGGAGCTCAGGCGAGCAGTACTTC
CDR3 protein: CASSSTSGSSGEQYF

clone size: .
D gene: .
J gene: TRBJ1-4
V gene: TRBV4-3
CDR3 DNA: TGCGCCAGCAGCCAAGAAGGGCAGGGCAGTGAAAAACTGTTTTTT
CDR3 protein: CASSQEGQGSEKLFF

clone size: few
D gene: TRBD2
J gene: TRBJ2-5
V gene: TRBV7-2
CDR3 DNA: TGTGCCAGCAGCTTAGGGTCGACTAGCCAGGGAGGGACCCAGTACTTC
CDR3 protein: CASSLGSTSQGGTQYF

clone size: .
D gene: .
J gene: TRBJ2-4
V gene: TRBV11-3
CDR3 DNA: TGTGCCAGCAGCCCATTGGACAGTCACATTCAGTACTTC
CDR3 protein: CASSPLDSHIQYF

clone size: .
D gene: TRBD2
J gene: TRBJ2-5
V gene: TRBV13
CDR3 DNA: TGTGCCAGCAGCCGTAGGACTAGCGGGTCCCAAGAGACCCAGTACTTC
CDR3 protein: CASSRRTSGSQETQYF

clone size: .
D gene: TRBD1
J gene: TRBJ2-1
V gene: TRBV5-4
CDR3 DNA: TGTGCCAGCAGCTTCGGGGGACAGGGGGCAAGCAATGAGCAGTTCTTC
CDR3 protein: CASSFGGQGASNEQFF

clone size: .
D gene: TRBD1
J gene: TRBJ1-6
V gene: TRBV25-1
CDR3 DNA: TGTGCCAGCAGGGAGACAGGGGTCAGTTCACCCCTCCACTTT
CDR3 protein: CASRETGVSSPLHF

clone size: few
D gene: .
J gene: TRBJ2-7
V gene: TRBV7-9
CDR3 DNA: TGTGCCAGCAGCCCCACTGCCCGAAATTCCTACGAGCAGTACTTC
CDR3 protein: CASSPTARNSYEQYF

clone size: once
D gene: .
J gene: TRBJ1-1
V gene: TRBV9
CDR3 DNA: TGTGCCAGCAGCAACCGGATAGGGGAGGTTACTGAAGCTTTCTTT
CDR3 protein: CASSNRIGEVTEAFF

clone size: .
D gene: TRBD1
J gene: TRBJ2-1
V gene: TRBV5-1
CDR3 DNA: TGCGCCAGCAGTGATGGGCAGGGGGTCCCTGAGCAGTTCTTC
CDR3 protein: CASSDGQGVPEQFF

clone size: few
D gene: .
J gene: TRBJ1-1
V gene: TRBV11-2
CDR3 DNA: TGTGCCAGCAGCTCGATAAAAGGGGGAAACACTGAAGCTTTCTTT
CDR3 protein: CASSSIKGGNTEAFF

clone size: .
D gene: .
J gene: TRBJ2-5
V gene: TRBV11-3
CDR3 DNA: TGTGCCAGCAGCTCCAGGCTGTCTCACCAAGAGACCCAGTACTTC
CDR3 protein: CASSSRLSHQETQYF

clone size: few
D gene: .
J gene: TRBJ2-1
V gene: TRBV9
CDR3 DNA: TGTGCCAGCAGCCCAAATCAGGGGCTCCGCAGGGTGCAGTTCTTC
CDR3 protein: CASSPNQGLRRVQFF

clone size: .
D gene: .
J gene: TRBJ2-1
V gene: TRBV9
CDR3 DNA: TGTGCCAGCAGCGTAGCCGGTTCCTACAATGAGCAGTTCTTC
CDR3 protein: CASSVAGSYNEQFF

clone size: .
D gene: TRBD1
J gene: TRBJ1-1
V gene: TRBV30
CDR3 DNA: TGTGCCAACCTAAGACAGGGTAAGGGCACTGAAGCTTTCTTT
CDR3 protein: CANLRQGKGTEAFF

clone size: few
D gene: .
J gene: TRBJ1-2
V gene: TRBV28
CDR3 DNA: TGTGCCATACGCCGGGAGTCCTTGAGCGGCTACACCTTC
CDR3 protein: CAIRRESLSGYTF

clone size: .
D gene: .
J gene: TRBJ1-2
V gene: TRBV29-1
CDR3 DNA: TGCAGCGTGGACGATCGCCCAGCGGACTATGGCTACACCTTC
CDR3 protein: CSVDDRPADYGYTF

clone size: few
D gene: .
J gene: TRBJ2-3
V gene: TRBV7-3
CDR3 DNA: TGTGCCAGCAGCTTCACCGGGGGAGATACGCAGTATTTT
CDR3 protein: CASSFTGGDTQYF

clone size: few
D gene: TRBD1
J gene: TRBJ1-6
V gene: TRBV2
CDR3 DNA: TGTGCCAGCAGTCCGGGACAGGGGAGCTCACCCCTCCACTTT
CDR3 protein: CASSPGQGSSPLHF

clone size: .
D gene: .
J gene: TRBJ2-3
V gene: TRBV29-1
CDR3 DNA: TGCAGCGTTACCCGGGGTAGCGTCACAGATACGCAGTATTTT
CDR3 protein: CSVTRGSVTDTQYF

clone size: few
D gene: TRBD2
J gene: TRBJ2-1
V gene: TRBV5-1
CDR3 DNA: TGCGCCAGCAGCTTGGAGGCTAGCGGAGGAAATGAGCAGTTCTTC
CDR3 protein: CASSLEASGGNEQFF

clone size: .
D gene: .
J gene: TRBJ1-1
V gene: TRBV28
CDR3 DNA: TGTGCCAGCACCGAACGGACAGAGAACACTGAAGCTTTCTTT
CDR3 protein: CASTERTENTEAFF

clone size: .
D gene: .
J gene: TRBJ2-1
V gene: TRBV29-1
CDR3 DNA: TGCAGCGTAATCCCCCCCAGGGTACCGCGAAGCGATGAGCAGTTCTTC
CDR3 protein: CSVIPPRVPRSDEQFF

clone size: few
D gene: .
J gene: TRBJ1-4
V gene: TRBV28
CDR3 DNA: TGTGCCAGCACCCAGGGACTTGAAAAACTGTTTTTT
CDR3 protein: CASTQGLEKLFF

clone size: .
D gene: .
J gene: TRBJ2-7
V gene: TRBV28
CDR3 DNA: TGTGCCAGCAGTGAGGCGCAAACCTACGAGCAGTACTTC
CDR3 protein: CASSEAQTYEQYF

clone size: once
D gene: .
J gene: TRBJ2-7
V gene: TRBV18
CDR3 DNA: TGTGCCAGCTCACGGGGACACCCGATCTACGAGCAGTACTTC
CDR3 protein: CASSRGHPIYEQYF

clone size: .
D gene: .
J gene: TRBJ1-1
V gene: TRBV27
CDR3 DNA: TGTGCCAGCAGTAACACGGGGAACACTGAAGCTTTCTTT
CDR3 protein: CASSNTGNTEAFF

clone size: .
D gene: .
J gene: TRBJ2-3
V gene: TRBV6-5
CDR3 DNA: TGTGCCAGCAGTTACTCCACGCCACACACAGATACGCAGTATTTT
CDR3 protein: CASSYSTPHTDTQYF

clone size: .
D gene: .
J gene: TRBJ1-5
V gene: TRBV18
CDR3 DNA: TGTGCCAGCTCACCACCGGGAGTGGGCAATCAGCCCCAGCATTTT
CDR3 protein: CASSPPGVGNQPQHF

clone size: .
D gene: TRBD1
J gene: TRBJ1-2
V gene: TRBV2
CDR3 DNA: TGTGCCAGCAGGGTAGAAGGGGGCGGCTACACCTTC
CDR3 protein: CASRVEGGGYTF

clone size: .
D gene: TRBD1
J gene: TRBJ2-5
V gene: TRBV7-2
CDR3 DNA: TGTGCCAGCAGCCTAACCGGGACAGGGGGGGAGACCCAGTACTTC
CDR3 protein: CASSLTGTGGETQYF